The following is a T cell receptor (beta chain) sequence with its context. Its antigen is not known. The data were taken from a study of cytomegalovirus exposure and HLA in healthy donors. This CDR3 has 12 residues. Germline CDR1 reads MDHEN; CDR2 reads SYDVKM. The germline V and J ends were trimmed by 5 bases and 6 bases, with 8 bases remaining between them. The study, taken as a whole, reports: Later analysis suggested most CMV-associated TCR beta chains were HLA-restricted.

The PCR was carried out with 60 Vbeta primers and 13 Jbeta primers. As originally analysed: Tens of millions of unique TCR beta chains, 8.5 million to 14 million shared, were counted in a later analysis. The table came from immunoSEQ multiplex PCR; TCRdb's copy has only in-frame clones and leaves some out. V and J calls and clone size are given by that table; D and trimming were obtained from the DNA. The sample has roughly 160,000 clones; just under 80% are singletons. As for the donors, each was a healthy bone marrow donor. The chain employs TRBV28 and TRBJ2-1; D is unclear. Sequenced sample: PBMCs. The source is a woman between 45 and 65 years old in good health and CMV-seropositive. CDR3 nucleotides: TGTGCCAGCAGTCGTAGCACCAATGAGCAGTTCTTC. Amino acid sequence: CASSRSTNEQFF.